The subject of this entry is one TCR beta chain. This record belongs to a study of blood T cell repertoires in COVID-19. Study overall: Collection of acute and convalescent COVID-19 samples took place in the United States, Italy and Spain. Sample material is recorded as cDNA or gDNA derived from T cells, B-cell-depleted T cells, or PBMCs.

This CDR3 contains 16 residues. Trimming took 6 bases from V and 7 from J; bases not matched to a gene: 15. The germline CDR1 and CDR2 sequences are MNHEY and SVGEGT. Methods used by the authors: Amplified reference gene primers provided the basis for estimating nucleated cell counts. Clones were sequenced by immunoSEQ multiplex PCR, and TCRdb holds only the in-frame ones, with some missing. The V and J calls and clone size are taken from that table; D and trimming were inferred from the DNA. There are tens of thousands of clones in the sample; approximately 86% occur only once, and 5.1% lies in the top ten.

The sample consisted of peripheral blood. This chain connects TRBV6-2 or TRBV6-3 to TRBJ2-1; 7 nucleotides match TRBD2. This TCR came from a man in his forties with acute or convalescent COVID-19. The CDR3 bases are TGTGCCAGCAGCCCCGTGGGAGCGGGAATTCGAAATGAGCAGTTCTTC. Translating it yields CASSPVGAGIRNEQFF.